The rows below give T cell receptor beta chains drawn from one sample of a study of blood T cell repertoires in COVID-19. Produced via immunoSEQ multiplex PCR; TCRdb's table is partial and in-frame only. The sample carries about 180,000 clones, approximately 85% recorded once. The sequenced sample consisted of peripheral blood. These receptor sequences come from a man aged 55 to 70 with acute or convalescent COVID-19. The CDR3 runs from the conserved cysteine through the conserved F or W. A D gene is named only where the DNA matches it firmly. The size of a clone is reported for some rows only, either as once, few or many, or as a class for expanded clones.

clone size: .
J gene: TRBJ2-7
D gene: .
V gene: TRBV3-1/TRBV3-2
CDR3 DNA: TGTGCCAGCAGCCAGGTGACGAGAGGCGAGCAGTACTTC
CDR3 protein: CASSQVTRGEQYF

clone size: .
J gene: TRBJ2-3
D gene: TRBD2
V gene: TRBV11-2
CDR3 DNA: TGTGCCAGCAGCTTAGAGGTTAGCGGGAGCTTAGATACGCAGTATTTT
CDR3 protein: CASSLEVSGSLDTQYF

clone size: .
J gene: TRBJ2-7
D gene: .
V gene: TRBV7-9
CDR3 DNA: TGTGCCAGCCATCCCGTGTCTCCAGCCTACGAGCAGTACTTC
CDR3 protein: CASHPVSPAYEQYF

clone size: once
J gene: TRBJ1-1
D gene: .
V gene: TRBV7-6
CDR3 DNA: TGTGCCAGCAGCTTAGGATCGGGGGGCACTGAAGCTTTCTTT
CDR3 protein: CASSLGSGGTEAFF

clone size: .
J gene: TRBJ2-7
D gene: TRBD1
V gene: TRBV7-2
CDR3 DNA: TGTGCCAGCAGCGACGGGACAGGGCATTACGAGCAGTACTTC
CDR3 protein: CASSDGTGHYEQYF

clone size: .
J gene: TRBJ1-5
D gene: .
V gene: TRBV5-1
CDR3 DNA: TGCGCCAGCAGCTTGGACGGGGTTAGTCAGCCCCAGCATTTT
CDR3 protein: CASSLDGVSQPQHF

clone size: .
J gene: TRBJ1-5
D gene: .
V gene: TRBV15
CDR3 DNA: TGTGCCACCAGCAGAGACAGGAGCAATCAGCCCCAGCATTTT
CDR3 protein: CATSRDRSNQPQHF

clone size: .
J gene: TRBJ2-7
D gene: .
V gene: TRBV6-5
CDR3 DNA: TGTGCCAGTAGTTACTCGACGGGGAACCACGAGCAGTACTTC
CDR3 protein: CASSYSTGNHEQYF

clone size: .
J gene: TRBJ2-1
D gene: .
V gene: TRBV5-1
CDR3 DNA: TGCGCCAGCAGCCCGATGGAAGGTGGTGGCAGGGGGGCCTACAATGAGCAGTTCTTC
CDR3 protein: CASSPMEGGGRGAYNEQFF

clone size: .
J gene: TRBJ1-3
D gene: TRBD1
V gene: TRBV6-5
CDR3 DNA: TGTGCCAGCAGCAACAGGGGGCCTGGAAACACCATATATTTT
CDR3 protein: CASSNRGPGNTIYF

clone size: .
J gene: TRBJ1-3
D gene: TRBD1
V gene: TRBV28
CDR3 DNA: TGTGCCAGCGGGACAGGGGACTCTGGAAACACCATATATTTT
CDR3 protein: CASGTGDSGNTIYF

clone size: few
J gene: TRBJ2-1
D gene: TRBD2
V gene: TRBV19
CDR3 DNA: TGTGCCAGTAGTGTCGGGACTAGCGACTACAATGAGCAGTTCTTC
CDR3 protein: CASSVGTSDYNEQFF

clone size: .
J gene: TRBJ2-2
D gene: TRBD1
V gene: TRBV19
CDR3 DNA: TGTGCCAGTAGTATTGCCAGGGGGCCCACCGGGGAGCTGTTTTTT
CDR3 protein: CASSIARGPTGELFF

clone size: .
J gene: TRBJ2-3
D gene: .
V gene: TRBV2
CDR3 DNA: TGTGCCAGCAGGGACGACAGGAACGCGCAGTATTTT
CDR3 protein: CASRDDRNAQYF

clone size: .
J gene: TRBJ2-2
D gene: .
V gene: TRBV2
CDR3 DNA: TGTGCCAGCAGTCCTTCCACCGGGGAGCTGTTTTTT
CDR3 protein: CASSPSTGELFF

clone size: .
J gene: TRBJ2-1
D gene: .
V gene: TRBV20-1
CDR3 DNA: TGCAGTGCTAGTCGGGGGTTCAGTGAGCAGTTCTTC
CDR3 protein: CSASRGFSEQFF

clone size: .
J gene: TRBJ2-7
D gene: .
V gene: TRBV19
CDR3 DNA: TGTGCCAGTAGTATTGCAGGGATCTCCTACGAGCAGTACTTC
CDR3 protein: CASSIAGISYEQYF

clone size: .
J gene: TRBJ2-3
D gene: TRBD2
V gene: TRBV5-1
CDR3 DNA: TGCGCCAGCAGCTTAAGCGGGGGCCCCCGGGGCGATACGCAGTATTTT
CDR3 protein: CASSLSGGPRGDTQYF

clone size: .
J gene: TRBJ2-1
D gene: TRBD2
V gene: TRBV11-2
CDR3 DNA: TGTGCCAGCAGCTTAAAGGGGACTAGCGGGAGCGGTGAGCAGTTCTTC
CDR3 protein: CASSLKGTSGSGEQFF

clone size: .
J gene: TRBJ1-5
D gene: TRBD1
V gene: TRBV7-9
CDR3 DNA: TGTGCCAGCAGCCGGGACAGGGGGCACCAGCCCCAGCATTTT
CDR3 protein: CASSRDRGHQPQHF

clone size: .
J gene: TRBJ2-3
D gene: TRBD2
V gene: TRBV7-2
CDR3 DNA: TGTGCCAGCAGCTTAACTGCAGCGGGAGGGACTAGCACAGATACGCAGTATTTT
CDR3 protein: CASSLTAAGGTSTDTQYF

clone size: .
J gene: TRBJ1-3
D gene: .
V gene: TRBV5-1
CDR3 DNA: TGCGCCAGCAGCCGTTCCGACTCTGGTGGAAACACCATATATTTT
CDR3 protein: CASSRSDSGGNTIYF

clone size: .
J gene: TRBJ2-1
D gene: TRBD1
V gene: TRBV19
CDR3 DNA: TGTGCCAGTAGTATAGAGCCCGGGACAGGGCTGGCCGGTGAGCAGTTCTTC
CDR3 protein: CASSIEPGTGLAGEQFF

clone size: .
J gene: TRBJ1-3
D gene: .
V gene: TRBV4-1
CDR3 DNA: TGCGCCAGCAGCCAAGAAGTGGGGGGTAACTCTGGAAACACCATATATTTT
CDR3 protein: CASSQEVGGNSGNTIYF

clone size: .
J gene: TRBJ2-3
D gene: TRBD2
V gene: TRBV5-1
CDR3 DNA: TGCGCCAGCAGCGCCAGCGGGAGGGCCCCAGATACGCAGTATTTT
CDR3 protein: CASSASGRAPDTQYF

clone size: .
J gene: TRBJ1-1
D gene: .
V gene: TRBV19
CDR3 DNA: TGTGCCAGTAGACAGAGGAACACTGAAGCTTTCTTT
CDR3 protein: CASRQRNTEAFF

clone size: .
J gene: TRBJ2-2
D gene: .
V gene: TRBV27
CDR3 DNA: TGTGCCAGCAAAACAGACAGCGACTGGAAGCTGTTTTTT
CDR3 protein: CASKTDSDWKLFF

clone size: .
J gene: TRBJ1-5
D gene: TRBD1
V gene: TRBV29-1
CDR3 DNA: TGCAGCGTACAGACAGGGGCCGAGGGCAATCAGCCCCAGCATTTT
CDR3 protein: CSVQTGAEGNQPQHF

clone size: .
J gene: TRBJ2-3
D gene: .
V gene: TRBV6-8
CDR3 DNA: TGTGCCAGCAGTCCGACCGGTGGGGAGGTGAGCACAGATACGCAGTATTTT
CDR3 protein: CASSPTGGEVSTDTQYF

clone size: .
J gene: TRBJ2-3
D gene: TRBD2
V gene: TRBV7-3
CDR3 DNA: TGTGCCAGCGCGACCGGCGGGAGCTCCGATACGCAGTATTTT
CDR3 protein: CASATGGSSDTQYF

clone size: once
J gene: TRBJ2-1
D gene: TRBD2
V gene: TRBV6-5
CDR3 DNA: TGTGCCAGCAGTCCCCCGGGGACTAGGATGGGGGAGCAGTTCTTC
CDR3 protein: CASSPPGTRMGEQFF

clone size: few
J gene: TRBJ2-7
D gene: .
V gene: TRBV11-1
CDR3 DNA: TGTGCCAGCAGCCCGCGGGGGCAGGAGCAGTACTTC
CDR3 protein: CASSPRGQEQYF

clone size: few
J gene: TRBJ1-2
D gene: .
V gene: TRBV12-3/TRBV12-4
CDR3 DNA: TGTGCCAGCCAACCGGGAGGGATGGGAGGCTACACCTTC
CDR3 protein: CASQPGGMGGYTF

clone size: once
J gene: TRBJ2-7
D gene: TRBD2
V gene: TRBV5-1
CDR3 DNA: TGCGCCAGCAGCCCTGGACTAGCGGGAGGGCCGAGCGAGCAGTACTTC
CDR3 protein: CASSPGLAGGPSEQYF

clone size: .
J gene: TRBJ1-2
D gene: TRBD1
V gene: TRBV18
CDR3 DNA: TGTGCCAGCTCACCACCGGGACAGCACATGGGCTACACCTTC
CDR3 protein: CASSPPGQHMGYTF

clone size: .
J gene: TRBJ2-1
D gene: TRBD2
V gene: TRBV5-1
CDR3 DNA: TGCGCCAGCAGCTTCAGGACTAGTTCCTACAATGAGCAGTTCTTC
CDR3 protein: CASSFRTSSYNEQFF

clone size: .
J gene: TRBJ1-1
D gene: .
V gene: TRBV4-1
CDR3 DNA: TGCGCCAGCAGCCTGGTAGACAGGACCGGCACTGAAGCTTTCTTT
CDR3 protein: CASSLVDRTGTEAFF

clone size: .
J gene: TRBJ2-7
D gene: TRBD2
V gene: TRBV4-1
CDR3 DNA: TGCGCCAGCAGCCAAGGTCTAGCGGGAGGGCCGGGGGCCTACGAGCAGTACTTC
CDR3 protein: CASSQGLAGGPGAYEQYF

clone size: .
J gene: TRBJ2-1
D gene: TRBD2
V gene: TRBV27
CDR3 DNA: TGTGCCTCGCGACTAGCCGTGGAGCGGAGGGATGAGCAGTTCTTC
CDR3 protein: CASRLAVERRDEQFF

clone size: .
J gene: TRBJ2-3
D gene: TRBD1
V gene: TRBV7-3
CDR3 DNA: TGTGCCAGCAGCCGGGGACAGGGGTTTTTGAAGGGCACAGATACGCAGTATTTT
CDR3 protein: CASSRGQGFLKGTDTQYF

clone size: .
J gene: TRBJ2-1
D gene: .
V gene: TRBV19
CDR3 DNA: TGTGCCAGTACCTTAGGACTAGGGGGGCGTGAGCAGTTCTTC
CDR3 protein: CASTLGLGGREQFF

clone size: .
J gene: TRBJ1-4
D gene: .
V gene: TRBV7-2
CDR3 DNA: TGTGCCAGCAGCTTAGTTCCTGGCACTAATGAAAAACTGTTTTTT
CDR3 protein: CASSLVPGTNEKLFF

clone size: .
J gene: TRBJ1-5
D gene: TRBD1
V gene: TRBV24-1
CDR3 DNA: TGTGCCACCAGTGATTGGACAGGGCTTCAGCCCCAGCATTTT
CDR3 protein: CATSDWTGLQPQHF